The rows below give T cell receptor beta chains drawn from one sample of a study of blood T cell repertoires in COVID-19. Profiling relied on immunoSEQ multiplex PCR, and the TCRdb table lists in-frame clones only, not all of them. The table records around 80,000 clones, 80% of them present only once. The source material was peripheral blood. Every receptor here comes from a woman in her 70s with acute or convalescent COVID-19. The CDR3 runs from the conserved cysteine through the conserved F or W. The D gene is left open where the match is weak. Size tells how often a clone was seen (once, few, many) or the class of an expanded clone, and some rows leave it out.

clone size: NA
V gene: TRBV27
CDR3 length: 15
J gene: TRBJ1-2
D gene: NA
CDR3 DNA: TGTGCCAGCAGTTTATATGGCGAGAGGAACTATGGCTACACCTTC
CDR3 protein: CASSLYGERNYGYTF

clone size: NA
V gene: TRBV11-3
CDR3 length: 13
J gene: TRBJ2-2
D gene: NA
CDR3 DNA: TGTGCCAGCAGCTTAGTAATTACCGGGGAGCTGTTTTTT
CDR3 protein: CASSLVITGELFF

clone size: NA
V gene: TRBV2
CDR3 length: 14
J gene: TRBJ2-3
D gene: NA
CDR3 DNA: TGTGCCAGCAAATTTCCACATAGCACAGATACGCAGTATTTT
CDR3 protein: CASKFPHSTDTQYF

clone size: many
V gene: TRBV4-3
CDR3 length: 16
J gene: TRBJ2-7
D gene: TRBD1
CDR3 DNA: TGCGCCAGCAGCCATTCCTGGACAGGGGAGAGGTACGAGCAGTACTTC
CDR3 protein: CASSHSWTGERYEQYF

clone size: few
V gene: TRBV29-1
CDR3 length: 12
J gene: TRBJ2-7
D gene: NA
CDR3 DNA: TGCAGCGTTGAAGATGCGGAGTACGAGCAGTACTTC
CDR3 protein: CSVEDAEYEQYF

clone size: NA
V gene: TRBV27
CDR3 length: 15
J gene: TRBJ1-6
D gene: NA
CDR3 DNA: TGTGCCAGCAGCATACAGGGATTCGGAAATTCACCCCTCCACTTT
CDR3 protein: CASSIQGFGNSPLHF

clone size: NA
V gene: TRBV6-2/TRBV6-3
CDR3 length: 14
J gene: TRBJ2-2
D gene: NA
CDR3 DNA: TGTGCCAGCAGTTACTCGAGGAACACCGGGGAGCTGTTTTTT
CDR3 protein: CASSYSRNTGELFF

clone size: NA
V gene: TRBV5-1
CDR3 length: 17
J gene: TRBJ2-1
D gene: TRBD2
CDR3 DNA: TGCGCCAGCAGCCTCCGAGCACTAGCGGGGAATAACAATGAGCAGTTCTTC
CDR3 protein: CASSLRALAGNNNEQFF

clone size: NA
V gene: TRBV4-3
CDR3 length: 14
J gene: TRBJ1-2
D gene: TRBD1
CDR3 DNA: TGCGCCAGCAGCCAAGAGGACAGGGGGGATGGCTACACCTTC
CDR3 protein: CASSQEDRGDGYTF

clone size: NA
V gene: TRBV7-2
CDR3 length: 16
J gene: TRBJ1-5
D gene: NA
CDR3 DNA: TGTGCCAGCAGCTTTTCGGGACAACTCGGCAATCAGCCCCAGCATTTT
CDR3 protein: CASSFSGQLGNQPQHF

clone size: NA
V gene: TRBV10-3
CDR3 length: 14
J gene: TRBJ2-1
D gene: TRBD1
CDR3 DNA: TGTGCCATCAGTGAGTCAGGACAGGGTGATGAGCAGTTCTTC
CDR3 protein: CAISESGQGDEQFF

clone size: NA
V gene: TRBV7-2
CDR3 length: 14
J gene: TRBJ2-1
D gene: NA
CDR3 DNA: TGTGCCAGCAGCTTAGGGGGCGCGTCCAATGAGCAGTTCTTC
CDR3 protein: CASSLGGASNEQFF

clone size: NA
V gene: TRBV21-1
CDR3 length: 20
J gene: TRBJ2-7
D gene: NA
CDR3 DNA: TGTGCCAGCAGCAAAAAAGGGCGTGCGGGGGGCCCAATTATTGACTACGAGCAGTACTTC
CDR3 protein: CASSKKGRAGGPIIDYEQYF

clone size: few
V gene: TRBV24-1
CDR3 length: 13
J gene: TRBJ2-1
D gene: NA
CDR3 DNA: TGTGCCACCAGTCCGGACAGGGAGGGTGGCCAGTTCTTC
CDR3 protein: CATSPDREGGQFF

clone size: NA
V gene: TRBV4-3
CDR3 length: 15
J gene: TRBJ1-6
D gene: NA
CDR3 DNA: TGCGCCAGCAGCCAAGACCGGGATATTAATTCACCCCTCCACTTT
CDR3 protein: CASSQDRDINSPLHF

clone size: NA
V gene: TRBV7-9
CDR3 length: 12
J gene: TRBJ2-7
D gene: NA
CDR3 DNA: TGTGCCAGCAGCTCCCGGGGGTACGAGCAGTACTTC
CDR3 protein: CASSSRGYEQYF

clone size: NA
V gene: TRBV4-1
CDR3 length: 16
J gene: TRBJ2-6
D gene: NA
CDR3 DNA: TGCGCCAGCAGCCCCCAAGCGGGGACAGGGGCCAACGTCCTGACTTTC
CDR3 protein: CASSPQAGTGANVLTF

clone size: NA
V gene: TRBV7-2
CDR3 length: 17
J gene: TRBJ2-3
D gene: TRBD2
CDR3 DNA: TGTGCCAGCAGCCTCGGACTAGCGGGGCCGGACACAGATACGCAGTATTTT
CDR3 protein: CASSLGLAGPDTDTQYF

clone size: NA
V gene: TRBV24-1
CDR3 length: 17
J gene: TRBJ2-2
D gene: TRBD1
CDR3 DNA: TGTGCCACCAGTGATGGAAACAGGGGGCCTATCTCAGGGGAGCTGTTTTTT
CDR3 protein: CATSDGNRGPISGELFF

clone size: NA
V gene: TRBV27
CDR3 length: 13
J gene: TRBJ1-2
D gene: TRBD1
CDR3 DNA: TGTGCCAGCTCGACAGGGGGCGCAGATGGCTACACCTTC
CDR3 protein: CASSTGGADGYTF

clone size: NA
V gene: TRBV19
CDR3 length: 16
J gene: TRBJ1-2
D gene: TRBD1
CDR3 DNA: TGTGCCAGTAGTCCCCGGACAGGGGAGGCGACCAAAGGCTACACCTTC
CDR3 protein: CASSPRTGEATKGYTF

clone size: NA
V gene: TRBV5-1
CDR3 length: 14
J gene: TRBJ2-2
D gene: TRBD1
CDR3 DNA: TGCGCCACCCGGGACAGATCGAACACCGGGGAGCTGTTTTTT
CDR3 protein: CATRDRSNTGELFF

clone size: NA
V gene: TRBV10-3
CDR3 length: 15
J gene: TRBJ2-1
D gene: TRBD2
CDR3 DNA: TGTGCCATCAGTGAGAAGGGACTAGCGGATTATGAGCAGTTCTTC
CDR3 protein: CAISEKGLADYEQFF

clone size: NA
V gene: TRBV9
CDR3 length: 15
J gene: TRBJ2-3
D gene: NA
CDR3 DNA: TGTGCCAGCAGCGTAGGGTGGGGGCCCACAGATACGCAGTATTTT
CDR3 protein: CASSVGWGPTDTQYF

clone size: NA
V gene: TRBV7-6
CDR3 length: 14
J gene: TRBJ1-6
D gene: TRBD1
CDR3 DNA: TGTGCCAGCAGCCTCGGGACAGCCAATTCACCCCTCCACTTT
CDR3 protein: CASSLGTANSPLHF

clone size: NA
V gene: TRBV7-3
CDR3 length: 16
J gene: TRBJ2-1
D gene: TRBD2
CDR3 DNA: TGTGCCAGCAGCTTAAATCCTAGCGGGGGGATTGGTGAGCAGTTCTTC
CDR3 protein: CASSLNPSGGIGEQFF

clone size: NA
V gene: TRBV19
CDR3 length: 13
J gene: TRBJ2-1
D gene: TRBD2
CDR3 DNA: TGTGCCAGTAGTTTTAGCGGGTACAATGAGCAGTTCTTC
CDR3 protein: CASSFSGYNEQFF

clone size: NA
V gene: TRBV2
CDR3 length: 14
J gene: TRBJ2-5
D gene: NA
CDR3 DNA: TGTGCCAGCACCAAAACTAGTTTACAAGAGACCCAGTACTTC
CDR3 protein: CASTKTSLQETQYF

clone size: NA
V gene: TRBV14
CDR3 length: 15
J gene: TRBJ2-5
D gene: NA
CDR3 DNA: TGTGCCAGCAGCCAGAACAGGGTTATATGGGAGACCCAGTACTTC
CDR3 protein: CASSQNRVIWETQYF

clone size: NA
V gene: TRBV20-1
CDR3 length: 11
J gene: TRBJ1-2
D gene: NA
CDR3 DNA: TGCAGTGCTAGAGATAGGACGGGATTGACCTTC
CDR3 protein: CSARDRTGLTF

clone size: NA
V gene: TRBV15
CDR3 length: 13
J gene: TRBJ1-4
D gene: NA
CDR3 DNA: TGTGCCACCAGCACCCTGACAGCTGAAAAACTGTTTTTT
CDR3 protein: CATSTLTAEKLFF

clone size: NA
V gene: TRBV6-5
CDR3 length: 14
J gene: TRBJ1-1
D gene: NA
CDR3 DNA: TGTGCCAGCAGTTACTCGAGGAGGAACACTGAAGCTTTCTTT
CDR3 protein: CASSYSRRNTEAFF

clone size: NA
V gene: TRBV9
CDR3 length: 14
J gene: TRBJ1-2
D gene: NA
CDR3 DNA: TGTGCCAGCAGCGGGATGACTCTTAACTATGGCTACACCTTC
CDR3 protein: CASSGMTLNYGYTF

clone size: once
V gene: TRBV19
CDR3 length: 13
J gene: TRBJ1-1
D gene: NA
CDR3 DNA: TGTGCCAGTGTGGGGCTGACGAACACTGAAGCTTTCTTT
CDR3 protein: CASVGLTNTEAFF

clone size: NA
V gene: TRBV4-1
CDR3 length: 15
J gene: TRBJ1-5
D gene: NA
CDR3 DNA: TGCGCCAGCAGCCAAGACTTAAATGGCAATCAGCCCCAGCATTTT
CDR3 protein: CASSQDLNGNQPQHF

clone size: NA
V gene: TRBV5-1
CDR3 length: 14
J gene: TRBJ2-5
D gene: TRBD2
CDR3 DNA: TGCGCCAGCAGAAAGTCTAGCGGGGCAGAGACCCAGTACTTC
CDR3 protein: CASRKSSGAETQYF

clone size: few
V gene: TRBV7-2
CDR3 length: 14
J gene: TRBJ1-3
D gene: NA
CDR3 DNA: TGTGCCAGCACCCCCGGGATCTCTGGAAACACCATATATTTT
CDR3 protein: CASTPGISGNTIYF

clone size: NA
V gene: TRBV29-1
CDR3 length: 12
J gene: TRBJ1-5
D gene: TRBD1
CDR3 DNA: TGCAGCGTGGGGACAGGGGATCAGCCCCAGCATTTT
CDR3 protein: CSVGTGDQPQHF

clone size: NA
V gene: TRBV7-8
CDR3 length: 14
J gene: TRBJ1-1
D gene: NA
CDR3 DNA: TGTGCCAGCAGAACCCAGACAGAGAACACTGAAGCTTTCTTT
CDR3 protein: CASRTQTENTEAFF

clone size: NA
V gene: TRBV27
CDR3 length: 15
J gene: TRBJ2-7
D gene: TRBD1
CDR3 DNA: TGTGCCAGCAGTATGACCGGGACAGGGGGCGGTGAGCAGTACTTC
CDR3 protein: CASSMTGTGGGEQYF

clone size: NA
V gene: TRBV7-3
CDR3 length: 16
J gene: TRBJ1-3
D gene: NA
CDR3 DNA: TGTGCCAGCAGCTTAACCGGGGTACGGGCTGGAAACACCATATATTTT
CDR3 protein: CASSLTGVRAGNTIYF

clone size: NA
V gene: TRBV6-5
CDR3 length: 15
J gene: TRBJ1-2
D gene: TRBD1
CDR3 DNA: TGTGCCAGCAGAAAAGGACAGGGGGCTAACTATGGCTACACCTTC
CDR3 protein: CASRKGQGANYGYTF

clone size: NA
V gene: TRBV6-2/TRBV6-3
CDR3 length: 11
J gene: TRBJ1-2
D gene: NA
CDR3 DNA: TGTGCCAGCAGTGAGGGTGGTGGCTACACCTTC
CDR3 protein: CASSEGGGYTF

clone size: NA
V gene: TRBV5-1
CDR3 length: 15
J gene: TRBJ2-1
D gene: NA
CDR3 DNA: TGCGCCAGCAGCTGGCAAGGAAGCGCCGCCAATGAGCAGTTCTTC
CDR3 protein: CASSWQGSAANEQFF

clone size: NA
V gene: TRBV5-1
CDR3 length: 15
J gene: TRBJ2-3
D gene: TRBD1
CDR3 DNA: TGCGCCAGCAGCTTCGACAGGGGGTCGGACAAATCGCAGTATTTT
CDR3 protein: CASSFDRGSDKSQYF

clone size: NA
V gene: TRBV7-9
CDR3 length: 14
J gene: TRBJ1-1
D gene: TRBD1
CDR3 DNA: TGTGCCAGCAGCCACCGGGACAGAAACACTGAAGCTTTCTTT
CDR3 protein: CASSHRDRNTEAFF

clone size: NA
V gene: TRBV4-1
CDR3 length: 12
J gene: TRBJ2-7
D gene: NA
CDR3 DNA: TGCGCCAGCAGCCCAGGGGGGTGGGAGCAGTACTTC
CDR3 protein: CASSPGGWEQYF

clone size: NA
V gene: TRBV7-9
CDR3 length: 12
J gene: TRBJ1-6
D gene: NA
CDR3 DNA: TGTGCCAGCAGCTTCAGGGTCGAAACCCTCCACTTT
CDR3 protein: CASSFRVETLHF

clone size: NA
V gene: TRBV3-1/TRBV3-2
CDR3 length: 20
J gene: TRBJ2-3
D gene: NA
CDR3 DNA: TGTGCCAGCAGCTCAAGGATGGATTGGGGGGGGGCGAAAAGCACAGATACGCAGTATTTT
CDR3 protein: CASSSRMDWGGAKSTDTQYF

clone size: once
V gene: TRBV5-5
CDR3 length: 14
J gene: TRBJ1-1
D gene: NA
CDR3 DNA: TGTGCCAGCAGCGGGCGCGGGGGCGATACTGAAGCTTTCTTT
CDR3 protein: CASSGRGGDTEAFF

clone size: NA
V gene: TRBV18
CDR3 length: 12
J gene: TRBJ2-5
D gene: NA
CDR3 DNA: TGTGCCAGCTCACGCGGAGACGAGACCCAGTACTTC
CDR3 protein: CASSRGDETQYF

clone size: once
V gene: TRBV6-2/TRBV6-3
CDR3 length: 14
J gene: TRBJ2-2
D gene: NA
CDR3 DNA: TGTGCCAGCAGTTCCGGACATAACACCGGGGAGCTGTTTTTT
CDR3 protein: CASSSGHNTGELFF

clone size: NA
V gene: TRBV11-3
CDR3 length: 13
J gene: TRBJ1-1
D gene: NA
CDR3 DNA: TGTGCCAGCAGCTTGGGACAGAACACTGAAGCTTTCTTT
CDR3 protein: CASSLGQNTEAFF

clone size: NA
V gene: TRBV5-1
CDR3 length: 15
J gene: TRBJ2-5
D gene: NA
CDR3 DNA: TGCGCCAGCTTCCCTGGGGGGGCCCCGCAAGAGACCCAGTACTTC
CDR3 protein: CASFPGGAPQETQYF